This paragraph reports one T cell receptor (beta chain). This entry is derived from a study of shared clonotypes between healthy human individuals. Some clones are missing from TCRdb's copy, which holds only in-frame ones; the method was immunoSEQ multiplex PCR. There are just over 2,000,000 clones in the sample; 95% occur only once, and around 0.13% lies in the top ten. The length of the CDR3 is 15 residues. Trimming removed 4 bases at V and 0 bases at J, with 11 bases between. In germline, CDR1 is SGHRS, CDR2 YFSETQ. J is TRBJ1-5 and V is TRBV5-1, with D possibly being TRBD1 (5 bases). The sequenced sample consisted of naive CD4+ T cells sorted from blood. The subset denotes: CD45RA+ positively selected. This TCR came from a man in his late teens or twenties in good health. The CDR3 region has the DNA TGCGCCAGCAGCGCCCTGGGGGGTAGCAATCAGCCCCAGCATTTT. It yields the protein CASSALGGSNQPQHF.